The 5 T cell receptor beta chains given below trace back to one sample, sequenced in a study of blood T cell repertoires in COVID-19. Clones were sequenced by immunoSEQ multiplex PCR, and TCRdb holds only the in-frame ones, with some missing. The sample lists around 57,000 clones, over 75% seen once, with less than 4% in the top ten. Source material: peripheral blood. The receptors were gathered from a human donor in a cohort sampled during active COVID-19.

The V and J genes are TRBV18 and TRBJ1-5; the D gene is possibly TRBD1 (5 bases). This CDR3 has 14 amino acids. Germline V gene data show CDR1 as KGHSH and CDR2 as LQKENI. Between the trimmed V and J ends, which lost 3 bases and 11 bases, there was a span of 17 bases. CDR3 in amino acids: CASSPDSPWVAQHF. The DNA of the CDR3 is TGTGCCAGCTCACCTGACAGTCCGTGGGTGGCCCAGCATTTT. Full variable domain (remainder filled in from reference TRBV18 and TRBJ1-5): NAGVMQNPRHLVRRRGQEARLRCSPMKGHSHVYWYRQLPEEGLKFMVYLQKENIIDESGMPKERFSAEFPKEGPSILRIQQVVRGDSAAYFCASSPDSPWVAQHFGDGTRLSIL.

V usage is TRBV27 and J usage is TRBJ2-5; weak D call: TRBD2 (5 bases). Germline V gives CDR1 MNHEY, CDR2 SMNVEV (reference sequence). Trimming cost V 5 bases and J 7 bases, with 20 bases left between them. CDR3 size: 15 residues. In nucleotides, the CDR3 is TGTGCCAGCAGTCCAACCCGGACCGAGGCGGGGACCCAGTACTTC. The encoded protein is CASSPTRTEAGTQYF.

The chain employs TRBV5-1 and TRBJ1-1, with 11 bases matching TRBD1. The CDR3 totals 16 residues. The V and J ends lost 4 bases and 3 bases, in that order; junction bases with no gene match: 8. The V gene's germline CDR1 is SGHRS and CDR2 YFSETQ. The CDR3 nucleotides are TGCGCCAGCAGCGCCGGGACAGGGGGTTTGGACACTGAAGCTTTCTTT. Translating it yields CASSAGTGGLDTEAFF.

J is TRBJ2-3 and V is TRBV7-2, with a weak D call TRBD2 (6 bases). V was pared by 2 bases and J by 7 bases, with 16 bases between. Germline V gives CDR1 SGHTA, CDR2 FQGNSA. There are 15 residues in the CDR3. The DNA for the CDR3 is TGTGCCAGCAGCTTAACTAGGCGGGGAGTTAATACGCAGTATTTT. The encoded protein is CASSLTRRGVNTQYF.

The chain carries TRBV7-2 and TRBJ2-3, with D uncertain. Germline V gene lookup returns CDR1 SGHTA and CDR2 FQGNSA. The CDR3 totals 15 residues. Between the trimmed V and J ends, which lost 5 bases and 6 bases, there was a span of 18 bases. CDR3 sequence: CASSLSYRSEDTQYF. The CDR3 DNA sequence: TGTGCCAGCAGCCTTTCTTATAGGAGTGAGGATACGCAGTATTTT. Full variable domain (remainder filled in from reference TRBV7-2 and TRBJ2-3): GAGVSQSPSNKVTEKGKDVELRCDPISGHTALYWYRQSLGQGLEFLIYFQGNSAPDKSGLPSDRFSAERTGGSVSTLTIQRTQQEDSAVYLCASSLSYRSEDTQYFGPGTRLTVL.